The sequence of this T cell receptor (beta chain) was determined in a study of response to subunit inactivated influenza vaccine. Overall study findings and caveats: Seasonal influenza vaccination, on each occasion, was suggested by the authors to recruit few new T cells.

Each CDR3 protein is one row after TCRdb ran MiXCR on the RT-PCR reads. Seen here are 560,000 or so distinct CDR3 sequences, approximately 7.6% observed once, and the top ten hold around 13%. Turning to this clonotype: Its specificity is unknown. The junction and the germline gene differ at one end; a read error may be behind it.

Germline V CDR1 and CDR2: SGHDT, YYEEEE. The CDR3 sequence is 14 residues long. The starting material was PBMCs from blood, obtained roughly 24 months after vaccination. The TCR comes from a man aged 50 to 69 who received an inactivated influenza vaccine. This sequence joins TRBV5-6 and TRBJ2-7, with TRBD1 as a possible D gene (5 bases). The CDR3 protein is CASSLVTGSYEQDF. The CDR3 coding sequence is TGTGCCAGCAGCTTGGTTACAGGCTCCTACGAGCAGGACTTC.